This T cell receptor beta chain was sequenced for a study of T cell repertoires and HLA-DP antigens. Study context: Versus self, one alloantigen differed at one groove amino acid, the other at around ten. The donors, ranging 18-to-29 to 60-to-69 years, included two males and one female. DNA input averaged 218.4 ng in sorted CD137+CD4+ and 900 to 1,500 ng in pre-culture CD4+.

Points on this clone: Its specificity is unknown.

Germline CDR1 MDHEN, CDR2 SYDVKM. Trimming cost V 3 bases and J 4 bases; bases outside gene matches: 6. CDR3 length equals 16 residues. Profiled with immunoSEQ multiplex PCR; TCRdb holds only in-frame clones, not every one. The data show 90,000 to 130,000 clones, about 92% seen once. The chain combines TRBV28 with TRBJ2-2, with 9 bases identical to TRBD1. Sequencing was performed on CD4+ T cells from PBMCs. The receptor's source is a young woman in good health and CMV-seronegative. CDR3 protein: CASSLGQGRGTGELFF. The CDR3 region has the DNA TGTGCCAGCAGTTTGGGACAGGGCCGAGGCACCGGGGAGCTGTTTTTT.